This passage covers 23 T cell receptor beta chains from one sample sequenced in a study of cytomegalovirus exposure and HLA in healthy donors. PCR involved 60 Vbeta and 13 Jbeta primers. Sequencing used immunoSEQ multiplex PCR; TCRdb keeps in-frame clones, though not all of them. The listing records 150,000 or so clones. The source material was PBMCs. These receptors were collected from a woman in her forties or fifties in good health and CMV-seronegative.

The chain combines TRBV30 with TRBJ2-7; D might be TRBD2 (6 bases). Per germline, CDR1 GTSNPN and CDR2 SVGIG (reference sequence). V was pared by 4 bases and J by 1 base, with 14 bases between. The CDR3 length is 14 residues. CDR3 amino acids: CAWTGERLSYEQYF. The CDR3, as DNA: TGTGCCTGGACGGGGGAGAGACTATCCTACGAGCAGTACTTC.

V and J are TRBV11-2 and TRBJ1-1; the match to TRBD1 covers 8 bases. The CDR3 runs 15 residues. CDR1 SGHAT and CDR2 FQNNGV come from the germline V gene. V trimming: 5 bases; J trimming: 2 bases; junction bases outside the gene matches: 7. This CDR3 reads CASSTGTGINTEAFF. CDR3 bases: TGTGCCAGCAGCACTGGGACAGGAATCAACACTGAAGCTTTCTTT.

CDR3 sequence reads: CASSSQGGPYGYTF. Written as DNA, the CDR3 is TGTGCCAGCTCGTCACAGGGGGGACCCTATGGCTACACCTTC. The chain employs TRBV18 and TRBJ1-2; the match to TRBD1 covers 8 bases. V trimming: 6 bases; J trimming: 4 bases; junction bases outside the gene matches: 7. In germline, CDR1 is KGHSH, CDR2 LQKENI. The CDR3 loop spans 14 amino acids.

V usage is TRBV6-5 and J usage is TRBJ2-2; D call uncertain. Per the germline V gene, CDR1 is MNHEY and CDR2 is SVGAGI. The CDR3 loop spans 13 amino acids. V lost 2 bases and J lost 6, with 7 bases in between. The CDR3: CASSYKHPGELFF. The CDR3 DNA is TGTGCCAGCAGTTACAAGCACCCCGGGGAGCTGTTTTTT.

The CDR3 region has the DNA TGCGCCAGCAGCTTGGGGACTAGCGTCCCTTCCGAGCAGTACTTC. It yields the protein CASSLGTSVPSEQYF. The chain combines TRBV5-1 with TRBJ2-7; 9 bases line up with TRBD2. Germline-derived CDR1 and CDR2 are SGHRS and YFSETQ. The CDR3 extends over 15 amino acids. The J segment lost 6 bases and the V segment lost 0 bases, leaving 7 bases of the junction unmatched.

The V gene is TRBV6-5, the J gene TRBJ1-2; 7 bases line up with TRBD1. This CDR3 is built from 12 residues. The germline CDR1 and CDR2 sequences are MNHEY and SVGAGI. With 5 bases clipped from V and 8 bases from J, the junction kept 5 bases outside the gene matches. CDR3 DNA sequence: TGTGCCAGCAGTGGCACAGGGGTAGGCTACACCTTC. This translates into CASSGTGVGYTF.

The chain carries TRBV30 and TRBJ2-6; D may be TRBD2 (5 bases). CDR1 is GTSNPN, CDR2 SVGIG, per germline (reference sequence). The length of the CDR3 is 16 residues. Trimming removed 3 bases from V and 2 bases from J, with 14 bases in between. CDR3 loop: CAWSSTRWAGANVLTF. In DNA, the CDR3 is TGTGCCTGGAGCTCAACTAGGTGGGCTGGGGCCAACGTCCTGACTTTC.

J is TRBJ2-5 and V is TRBV30, with a tentative D call TRBD2 (6 bases). Germline CDR1 reads GTSNPN; CDR2 reads SVGIG (reference sequence). This CDR3 comprises 13 residues. Trimming pared 3 bases from V and 5 bases from J, leaving 13 bases between. The CDR3 DNA follows: TGTGCCTGGAGACGACCGCGGGACGAGACCCAGTACTTC. Translating it yields CAWRRPRDETQYF.

The chain links TRBV19 to TRBJ2-1, with 7 bases fitting TRBD2. The CDR3 spans 16 residues. CDR1 is LNHDA and CDR2 is SQIVND in the germline V gene (reference sequence). V shed 2 bases, J shed 6 bases, and the junction held 10 bases outside the gene matches. CDR3 sequence: CASSILPTAGANEQFF. Here the CDR3 DNA reads TGTGCCAGTAGTATATTACCCACGGCGGGAGCCAATGAGCAGTTCTTC.

The chain employs TRBV7-3 and TRBJ1-1; D is unclear. The germline V gene encodes CDR1 SGHTA and CDR2 FQGTGA. V shed 4 bases and J shed 0 bases, with 12 bases lying between them. The CDR3 has 15 amino acids. The CDR3 reads CASSSQPQVNTEAFF. The CDR3 DNA is TGTGCCAGCAGCTCACAGCCCCAGGTGAACACTGAAGCTTTCTTT.

The rearrangement uses TRBV6-5 and TRBJ1-2; D is possibly TRBD1 (5 bases). This CDR3 has 13 amino acids. The V and J ends lost 7 bases and 0 bases respectively, with 9 bases between them. Germline V gene data show CDR1 as MNHEY and CDR2 as SVGAGI. The chain's CDR3 is CASIGGSNYGYTF. CDR3 sequence (DNA): TGTGCCAGCATTGGGGGGTCTAACTATGGCTACACCTTC.

This sequence joins TRBV6-1 and TRBJ2-5, with D possibly TRBD1 on 5 matching bases. The CDR3 is 13 residues long. Trimming cost V 6 bases and J 5 bases, with 13 bases left between them. Per the germline V gene, CDR1 is MNHNS and CDR2 is SASEGT. In nucleotides, the CDR3 is TGTGCCAGCAGCAGGGATCATTGGGAGACCCAGTACTTC. It encodes CASSRDHWETQYF.

The V and J genes are TRBV9 and TRBJ2-1, with a weak D call TRBD2 (6 bases). Germline loops: CDR1 SGDLS, CDR2 YYNGEE. Trimming shortened V by 3 bases and J by 5 bases, and 9 bases separated the two germline ends. This CDR3 comprises 13 residues. CDR3 protein: CASSGLDNNEQFF. CDR3 coding DNA: TGTGCCAGCAGCGGACTAGACAACAATGAGCAGTTCTTC.

V and J are TRBV15 and TRBJ2-5, with D maybe TRBD1 (6 bases). Trimming shortened V by 3 bases and J by 1 base, and 15 bases separated the two germline ends. The CDR3 runs 16 residues. Germline V gene sequence: CDR1 LNHNV, CDR2 YYDKDF (reference sequence). The CDR3 region has the DNA TGTGCCACCAGCAGGATGTCCACCAGGGGCCAAGAGACCCAGTACTTC. This translates into CATSRMSTRGQETQYF.

This rearrangement joins TRBV5-1 to TRBJ2-7, with 10 positions matching TRBD2. This CDR3 has 17 amino acids. With V trimmed by 0 bases and J by 5 bases, 11 bases remained unmatched. Looked up from germline, CDR1 is SGHRS and CDR2 is YFSETQ. The CDR3, as DNA: TGCGCCAGCAGCTTGGGGCGGACTAGCGGCATTAACCACGAGCAGTACTTC. It translates to CASSLGRTSGINHEQYF.

The rearrangement joins TRBV4-1 to TRBJ1-5; 7 nucleotides match TRBD1. V lost 0 bases and J lost 4; bases outside the gene matches: 6. The CDR3 runs to 16 residues. CDR1 is MGHRA and CDR2 is YSYEKL in the germline V gene. The CDR3 here is CASSQEAAGGNQPQHF. The CDR3 DNA reads TGCGCCAGCAGCCAAGAGGCGGCAGGGGGGAATCAGCCCCAGCATTTT.

The chain carries TRBV10-3 and TRBJ2-5, with 13 bases that match TRBD2. Trimming took 8 bases from V and 5 from J; bases not matched to a gene: 14. Germline CDR1 reads ENHRY; CDR2 reads SYGVKD. CDR3 size: 17 residues. CDR3 bases: TGTGCCATCGTAGGTCGGACTAGCGGGGGTAGGTGGGAGACCCAGTACTTC. Protein sequence: CAIVGRTSGGRWETQYF.

This chain links TRBV7-3 with TRBJ1-3; no firm D call. V was pared by 5 bases and J by 0 bases, with 14 bases between. This CDR3 is 16 amino acids long. In germline, CDR1 is SGHTA, CDR2 FQGTGA. This CDR3 reads CASSPNGRGSGNTIYF. The CDR3 DNA is TGTGCCAGCAGCCCGAACGGACGGGGCTCTGGAAACACCATATATTTT.

The chain links TRBV28 to TRBJ2-1, with D hard to call. The CDR3 consists of 16 residues. Germline-derived CDR1 and CDR2 are MDHEN and SYDVKM. Trimming took off 3 bases at V and 1 base at J, with 13 bases between the two ends. The CDR3 sequence is CASSLMSGRSYNEQFF. The DNA of the CDR3 is TGTGCCAGCAGTTTGATGTCCGGCAGGTCCTACAATGAGCAGTTCTTC.

V usage is TRBV5-1 and J usage is TRBJ2-5, with TRBD1 matching over 9 bases. CDR3 length equals 17 residues. CDR1 SGHRS and CDR2 YFSETQ come from the germline V gene. The J segment lost 3 bases and the V segment lost 0 bases, leaving 9 bases of the junction unmatched. CDR3 sequence (DNA): TGCGCCAGCAGCTTGGCTGGACAGGGGTGGGGAGAAGAGACCCAGTACTTC. Its protein product is CASSLAGQGWGEETQYF.

V usage is TRBV11-2 and J usage is TRBJ2-1, with 14 bases matching TRBD2. Per germline, CDR1 SGHAT and CDR2 FQNNGV. V dropped 1 base and J dropped 8; count of bases not matched to a gene: 13. This CDR3 comprises 19 residues. DNA for the CDR3: TGTGCCAGCAGCTTAGCCTTACCGAGACTAGCGGGAGGGCGGGATGAGCAGTTCTTC. Protein: CASSLALPRLAGGRDEQFF. The full variable domain, rest sourced from reference TRBV11-2 and TRBJ2-1, is EAGVAQSPRYKIIEKRQSVAFWCNPISGHATLYWYQQILGQGPKLLIQFQNNGVVDDSQLPKDRFSAERLKGVDSTLKIQPAKLEDSAVYLCASSLALPRLAGGRDEQFFGPGTRLTVL.

The chain employs TRBV28 and TRBJ2-5; TRBD1 agrees at 7 bases. The CDR3 is 17 residues long. Germline V gene sequence: CDR1 MDHEN, CDR2 SYDVKM. The V gene end was trimmed by 6 bases and the J gene end by 0 bases; junction bases not matched to a gene: 13. The CDR3 region has the DNA TGTGCCAGCAGCCGATTTGAGACAGGGCCTTACCAAGAGACCCAGTACTTC. Translation gives CASSRFETGPYQETQYF.

The genes are TRBV19 and TRBJ2-1, with 8 bases fitting TRBD1. The CDR3 has 15 residues. The V segment lost 3 bases and the J segment 7 bases; nucleotides outside the gene matches: 8. Germline lookup yields CDR1 LNHDA and CDR2 SQIVND (reference sequence). Here the CDR3 reads CASSIWGGDRNEQFF. CDR3 coding DNA: TGTGCCAGTAGTATTTGGGGTGGGGACAGGAATGAGCAGTTCTTC. Full variable domain (rest looked up from reference TRBV19 and TRBJ2-1): DGGITQSPKYLFRKEGQNVTLSCEQNLNHDAMYWYRQDPGQGLRLIYYSQIVNDFQKGDIAEGYSVSREKKESFPLTVTSAQKNPTAFYLCASSIWGGDRNEQFFGPGTRLTVL.